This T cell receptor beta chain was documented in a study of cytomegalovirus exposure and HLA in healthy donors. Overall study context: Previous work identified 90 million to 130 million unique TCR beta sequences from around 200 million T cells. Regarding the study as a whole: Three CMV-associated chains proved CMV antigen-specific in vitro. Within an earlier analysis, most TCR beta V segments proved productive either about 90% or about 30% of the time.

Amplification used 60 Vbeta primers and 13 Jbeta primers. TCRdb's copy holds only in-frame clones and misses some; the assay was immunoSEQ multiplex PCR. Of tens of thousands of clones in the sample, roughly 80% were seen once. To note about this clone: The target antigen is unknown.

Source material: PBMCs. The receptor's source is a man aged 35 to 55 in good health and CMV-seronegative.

The CDR3 region is CASSLSHPRDYGYTF. CDR3 nucleotides: TGTGCCAGCAGCTTAAGTCACCCCCGGGACTATGGCTACACCTTC. V usage is TRBV7-3 and J usage is TRBJ1-2; D gene unclear. CDR3 length: 15 amino acids. CDR1 is SGHTA, CDR2 FQGTGA, per germline. The ends were cut back, 1 base at V and 3 bases at J, with 12 bases in the middle.